This TCR beta chain was observed in a study of beta chain features in type 1 diabetes. The single heparinised draw taken from each donor contained roughly 100 mL of blood on average. Germline assignment: CDR1 SGHDT and CDR2 YYEEEE. The CDR3 contains 13 residues. V was cut by 0 bases and J by 5 bases, with 8 bases left in between. This clone was seen a few times. The antigen is unknown. Since all of the isolated RNA was reverse transcribed, expressed TCRB transcripts were what got sequenced. The method was immunoSEQ multiplex PCR; TCRdb's version includes in-frame clones alone and lacks a portion of them. In the table there are approximately 120,000 clones, approximately 15% of which are singletons. Notes on the study in general: Type 1 diabetes patients had TCRB CDR3s that were shorter (moderately but significantly so) in all four CD4+ subsets.

The TCR was taken from a man younger than 35 with type 1 diabetes. The chain links TRBV5-6 to TRBJ1-2, with unresolved D. The material sequenced was central memory CD4+ T cells from blood. The CDR3 DNA sequence: TGTGCCAGCAGCTTGGCTGGTTCATATGGCTACACCTTC. It yields the protein CASSLAGSYGYTF.